The 18 T cell receptor beta chains given below trace back to one sample, sequenced in a study of naive CD8 T cells in extremely preterm neonates. Data came from immunoSEQ multiplex PCR; TCRdb stores just in-frame clones and leaves some out. The profile shows 7,000 to 9,500 clones, more than 85% of them singletons. Deliveries were elective term cesareans at roughly 35-42 weeks, with no labor or membrane rupture. What was sequenced was naive CD8+ T cells from cord blood. These receptors originate from a newborn in good health.

This rearrangement joins TRBV7-2 to TRBJ2-1, with 10 bases that match TRBD2. CDR3 length: 15 residues. Germline lookup yields CDR1 SGHTA and CDR2 FQGNSA. V lost 6 bases and J lost 3; bases outside the gene matches: 5. The CDR3 sequence: CASSASGSLYNEQFF. In DNA, the CDR3 is TGTGCCAGCAGTGCTAGCGGGAGCCTCTACAATGAGCAGTTCTTC.

This sequence joins TRBV6-4 and TRBJ2-1; D perhaps matches TRBD2 (5 bases). CDR3 length: 15 residues. Germline V lookup: CDR1 MRHNA, CDR2 SNTAGT. Trimming took off 3 bases at V and 4 bases at J, with 13 bases between the two ends. DNA for the CDR3: TGTGCCAGCAGTGAAGGTAGCGACCCTTACAATGAGCAGTTCTTC. It yields the protein CASSEGSDPYNEQFF.

V and J are TRBV6-1 and TRBJ2-5, with D unresolved. The CDR3 sequence is 14 residues long. CDR1 and CDR2 (germline): MNHNS, SASEGT. Trimming left V 3 bases short and J 4 bases short, with 12 bases between. The CDR3 region is CASSEVAEGETQYF. The CDR3 DNA is TGTGCCAGCAGTGAGGTCGCGGAAGGAGAGACCCAGTACTTC.

In its sample, this clone was seen once. This rearrangement joins TRBV29-1 to TRBJ1-2, with no clear D. V dropped 0 bases and J dropped 5 bases, with 7 bases sitting between them. In germline, CDR1 is SQVTM, CDR2 ANQGSEA. The CDR3 is made up of 12 amino acids. CDR3: CSVEDPPYGYTF. The CDR3 nucleotides are TGCAGCGTTGAAGATCCCCCTTATGGCTACACCTTC.

V gene TRBV11-2 combines with J gene TRBJ1-6; TRBD1 might be the D (5 bases). Germline CDR1 is SGHAT and CDR2 is FQNNGV. The CDR3 extends over 15 amino acids. Trimming stripped 5 bases from V and 0 bases from J, with 8 bases between. The DNA of the CDR3 is TGTGCCAGCAGCCCCGACAGCTCCTATAATTCACCCCTCCACTTT. It is translated as CASSPDSSYNSPLHF. Complete variable domain (other parts from reference TRBV11-2 and TRBJ1-6): EAGVAQSPRYKIIEKRQSVAFWCNPISGHATLYWYQQILGQGPKLLIQFQNNGVVDDSQLPKDRFSAERLKGVDSTLKIQPAKLEDSAVYLCASSPDSSYNSPLHFGNGTRLTVT.

The chain links TRBV19 to TRBJ2-3; TRBD2 is a possible D gene (6 bases). Trimming shortened V by 1 base and J by 0 bases, and 8 bases separated the two germline ends. From germline, CDR1 is LNHDA and CDR2 SQIVND (reference sequence). This CDR3 contains 15 residues. The chain's CDR3 is CASSIVGTSTDTQYF. In nucleotides, the CDR3 is TGTGCCAGTAGTATAGTCGGGACTAGCACAGATACGCAGTATTTT. Full variable domain (missing parts from reference TRBV19 and TRBJ2-3): DGGITQSPKYLFRKEGQNVTLSCEQNLNHDAMYWYRQDPGQGLRLIYYSQIVNDFQKGDIAEGYSVSREKKESFPLTVTSAQKNPTAFYLCASSIVGTSTDTQYFGPGTRLTVL.

V gene TRBV6-6 combines with J gene TRBJ2-5; 9 nucleotides agree with TRBD2. With 3 bases clipped from V and 4 bases from J, the junction kept 9 bases outside the gene matches. Germline V gene sequence: CDR1 MNHNY, CDR2 SVGAGI (reference sequence). The CDR3 totals 16 residues. CDR3 DNA: TGTGCCAGCAGTTATTTGGCGGGAGGGCCCAGAGAGACCCAGTACTTC. Translating it yields CASSYLAGGPRETQYF.

The rearrangement uses TRBV7-9 and TRBJ2-1, with 8 bases lining up with TRBD2. This CDR3 comprises 15 residues. With V trimmed by 0 bases and J by 4 bases, 2 bases remained unmatched. The germline V gene has CDR1 SEHNR and CDR2 FQNEAQ (reference sequence). Here the CDR3 reads CASSLAIAGYNEQFF. CDR3 bases: TGTGCCAGCAGCTTAGCGATAGCGGGGTACAATGAGCAGTTCTTC. Full variable domain (missing parts from reference TRBV7-9 and TRBJ2-1): DTGVSQNPRHKITKRGQNVTFRCDPISEHNRLYWYRQTLGQGPEFLTYFQNEAQLEKSRLLSDRFSAERPKGSFSTLEIQRTEQGDSAMYLCASSLAIAGYNEQFFGPGTRLTVL.

The chain is built from TRBV6-1 and TRBJ2-5; no firm D call. The J call could be wrong; TRBJ2-7 is a better fit for the DNA end. This CDR3 region has 12 residues. CDR1 is MNHNS, CDR2 SASEGT, per germline. The DNA of the CDR3 is TGTGCCAGCAGAGCTGTAGCTTACGAGCAGTACTTC. This translates into CASRAVAYEQYF.

The chain uses TRBV6-5 and TRBJ2-1, with D possibly TRBD1 on 6 matching bases. V shed 0 bases and J shed 4 bases, with 10 bases lying between them. The germline V gene has CDR1 MNHEY and CDR2 SVGAGI. The CDR3 sequence is 15 residues long. In DNA form, the CDR3 reads TGTGCCAGCAGTTACTCGCAGGGGCTATACAATGAGCAGTTCTTC. Translated: CASSYSQGLYNEQFF.

The chain carries TRBV27 and TRBJ1-1, with D unclear. The V and J ends lost 6 bases and 5 bases respectively, with 16 bases between them. The CDR3 is 14 amino acids. Germline V gene sequence: CDR1 MNHEY, CDR2 SMNVEV (reference sequence). Here the CDR3 DNA reads TGTGCCAGCAGCCTTGGAGGGCGAGGTACTGAAGCTTTCTTT. It specifies CASSLGGRGTEAFF.

The rearrangement joins TRBV29-1 to TRBJ2-7; 7 positions match TRBD1. The CDR3 loop spans 11 amino acids. Germline V lookup: CDR1 SQVTM, CDR2 ANQGSEA. With 4 bases clipped from V and 4 bases from J, the junction kept 1 base outside the gene matches. Written as DNA, the CDR3 is TGCAGCGTTGCCAGGGGGTACGAGCAGTACTTC. It specifies CSVARGYEQYF.

This clone was recorded once. The chain is built from TRBV13 and TRBJ2-7, with 7 bases lining up with TRBD1. Trimming at V came to 5 bases and at J to 6 bases, leaving 4 bases not matched to a gene. The CDR3 is made up of 12 amino acids. Per the germline V gene, CDR1 is PRHDT and CDR2 is FYEKMQ (reference sequence). CDR3 sequence: CASSAYRGEQYF. CDR3 sequence (DNA): TGTGCCAGCAGCGCGTACAGGGGCGAGCAGTACTTC.

This rearrangement joins TRBV21-1 to TRBJ2-5; TRBD2, the D gene given by the table, was not confirmed from the DNA. The DNA end favors TRBJ2-7, so the J call may be wrong. TRBV21-1 is an annotated pseudogene. This CDR3 has 17 residues. CDR3 DNA sequence: TGTGCCAGCAGCAAAAAATCCCGGCTGGAGGGTTACTACGAGCAGTACTTC. It encodes CASSKKSRLEGYYEQYF.

This chain joins TRBV27 and TRBJ2-5, with D possibly matching TRBD1 (5 bases). Per germline, CDR1 MNHEY and CDR2 SMNVEV (reference sequence). Between the trimmed V and J ends, which lost 3 bases and 4 bases, there was a span of 9 bases. The CDR3 sequence is 13 residues long. As DNA, the CDR3 is TGTGCCAGCAGTTTGGCAGACAGAGAGACCCAGTACTTC. This gives the protein CASSLADRETQYF.

The chain is built from TRBV14 and TRBJ1-2; TRBD1 matches 8 bases. The ends lost 1 base at V and 5 bases at J; junction bases unmatched: 6. CDR1 and CDR2 (germline): SGHDN, FVKESK. The CDR3 contains 15 residues. The CDR3 nucleotides are TGTGCCAGCAGCCAAGTAGCAGGGGGCGAATATGGCTACACCTTC. Translated: CASSQVAGGEYGYTF.

This sequence joins TRBV6-5 and TRBJ2-1; 7 bases agree with TRBD2. V dropped 4 bases and J dropped 5; count of bases not matched to a gene: 5. The CDR3 extends over 14 amino acids. The germline V gene encodes CDR1 MNHEY and CDR2 SVGAGI. CDR3 sequence reads: CASSFQGGHNEQFF. CDR3 DNA sequence: TGTGCCAGCAGTTTCCAGGGAGGGCACAATGAGCAGTTCTTC.

The chain employs TRBV4-3 and TRBJ2-5; tentatively, D is TRBD2 (5 bases). Germline V lookup: CDR1 LGHNA, CDR2 YSLEER. The CDR3 is 15 amino acids. V was shortened by 0 bases and J by 1 base, with 9 bases between the two germline ends. This CDR3 is CASSQERGGQETQYF. CDR3 bases: TGCGCCAGCAGCCAAGAACGGGGTGGCCAAGAGACCCAGTACTTC.